What follows describes a single T cell receptor beta chain. Original processing methods: Amplified reference gene primers provided the basis for estimating nucleated cell counts. The table came from immunoSEQ multiplex PCR; TCRdb's copy has only in-frame clones and leaves some out. That table gives V, J and clone size, and the DNA gave D and trimming. The sample yields about 180,000 clones, 85% to 90% seen once. This entry comes from a study of blood T cell repertoires in COVID-19. Study context: From the United States, Italy and Spain came samples of acute and convalescent COVID-19.

The CDR3 is 15 residues long. Germline loops: CDR1 GTSNPN, CDR2 SVGIG (reference sequence). The ends were cut back, 1 base at V and 5 bases at J, with 17 bases in the middle. The chain combines TRBV30 with TRBJ1-2; TRBD1 is a possible D gene (6 bases). The TCR comes from a man aged 70-80 years with active or convalescent COVID-19. Sequenced material: peripheral blood. CDR3 nucleotides: TGTGCCTGGAGTGCTGGGACATCCGCATATTATGGCTACACCTTC. Translated: CAWSAGTSAYYGYTF.